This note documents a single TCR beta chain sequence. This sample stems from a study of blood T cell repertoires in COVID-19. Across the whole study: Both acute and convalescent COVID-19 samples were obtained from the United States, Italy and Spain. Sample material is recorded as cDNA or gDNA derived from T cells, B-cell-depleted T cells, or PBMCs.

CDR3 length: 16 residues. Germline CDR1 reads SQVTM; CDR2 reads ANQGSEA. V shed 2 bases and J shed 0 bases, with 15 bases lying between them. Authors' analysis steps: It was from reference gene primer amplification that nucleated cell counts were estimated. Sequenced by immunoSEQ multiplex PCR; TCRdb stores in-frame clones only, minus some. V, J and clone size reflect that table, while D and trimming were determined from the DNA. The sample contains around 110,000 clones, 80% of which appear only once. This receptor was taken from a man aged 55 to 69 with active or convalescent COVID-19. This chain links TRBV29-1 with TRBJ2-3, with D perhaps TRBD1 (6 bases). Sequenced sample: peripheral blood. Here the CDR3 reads CSVEILGDTSTDTQYF. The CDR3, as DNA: TGCAGCGTTGAAATCCTAGGGGACACCAGCACAGATACGCAGTATTTT.